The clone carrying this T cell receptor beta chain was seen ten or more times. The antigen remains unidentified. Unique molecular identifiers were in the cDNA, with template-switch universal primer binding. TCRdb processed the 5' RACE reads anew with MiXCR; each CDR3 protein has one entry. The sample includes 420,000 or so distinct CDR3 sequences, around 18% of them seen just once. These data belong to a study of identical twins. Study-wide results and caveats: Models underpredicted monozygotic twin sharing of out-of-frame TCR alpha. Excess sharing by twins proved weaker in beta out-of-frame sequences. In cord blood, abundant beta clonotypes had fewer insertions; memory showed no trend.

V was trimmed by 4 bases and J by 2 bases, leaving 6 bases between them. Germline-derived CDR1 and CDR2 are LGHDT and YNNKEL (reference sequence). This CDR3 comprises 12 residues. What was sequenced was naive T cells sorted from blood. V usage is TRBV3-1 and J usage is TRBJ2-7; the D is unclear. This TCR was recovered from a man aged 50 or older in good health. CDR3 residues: CASSLDTYEQYF. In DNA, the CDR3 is TGTGCCAGCAGCCTTGACACCTACGAGCAGTACTTC.